A selection of T cell receptor beta chains follows, all from one sample in a study of regulatory T cells in long-lasting Graves disease. In TCRdb, the multiplex PCR reads were re-called with MiXCR into one record per CDR3 protein. The table has more than 450,000 distinct CDR3 sequences, around 15% seen once; the top ten hold more than 9%. These data are also associated with another study on T cells in Graves' hyperthyroidism and ophthalmopathy.

Here the sequenced sample was peripheral blood mononuclear cells (PBMCs), taken at new diagnosis, from a patient treated with antithyroid drugs. The receptors originated from a man in his forties or fifties with Graves disease. Both conserved end residues are part of each CDR3. D genes are given only for firm matches. The size field is filled for only some rows; it gives once, few, many or a size class.

j_call | clone_size | d_call | v_call | cdr3_aa | cdr3_nt
TRBJ1-5 | . | . | TRBV19 | CASSILGANQPQHF | TGTGCCAGTAGTATCCTGGGGGCGAATCAGCCCCAGCATTTT
TRBJ2-5 | many | TRBD2 | TRBV6-2/TRBV6-3 | CASIGRAGGPARETQYF | TGTGCCAGCATAGGAAGGGCGGGAGGGCCAGCTAGAGAGACCCAGTACTTC
TRBJ2-3 | few | . | TRBV5-6 | CASSLFPPGGTDTQYF | TGTGCCAGCAGCTTGTTTCCGCCTGGGGGCACAGATACGCAGTATTTT
TRBJ2-7 | . | TRBD1 | TRBV18 | CASSGTGSAYEQYF | TGTGCCAGCTCTGGGACAGGGAGTGCCTACGAGCAGTACTTC
TRBJ2-3 | many | TRBD2 | TRBV27 | CASSLSGRAGTDTQYF | TGTGCCAGCAGCCTTAGCGGGAGGGCCGGCACAGATACGCAGTATTTT
TRBJ2-6 | many | . | TRBV20-1 | CSARGIDSDSGANVLTF | TGCAGTGCTAGAGGGATTGATTCGGACTCTGGGGCCAACGTCCTGACTTTC
TRBJ2-5 | many | . | TRBV29-1 | CSVKILLGQETQYF | TGCAGCGTTAAGATACTCCTGGGGCAAGAGACCCAGTACTTC
TRBJ2-7 | . | . | TRBV27 | CASSFLSGDEQYF | TGTGCCAGCAGTTTCCTATCCGGTGACGAGCAGTACTTC
TRBJ2-2 | many | . | TRBV20-1 | CSARAAQGHGEVFF | TGCAGTGCTAGAGCGGCACAGGGGCACGGGGAGGTGTTTTTT
TRBJ1-1 | many | . | TRBV6-1 | CASSEGGQVNTEAFF | TGTGCCAGCAGTGAAGGCGGCCAAGTGAACACTGAAGCTTTCTTT
TRBJ2-5 | many | . | TRBV20-1 | CSARETQYF | TGCAGTGCTCGAGAGACCCAGTACTTC
TRBJ2-1 | many | TRBD2 | TRBV11-2 | CASSRSGRERNEQFF | TGTGCCAGCAGCCGTAGCGGGAGAGAGAGGAATGAGCAGTTCTTC
TRBJ2-1 | many | TRBD2 | TRBV5-1 | CASSLTGLAGDEQFF | TGCGCCAGCAGCTTGACGGGACTAGCGGGAGATGAGCAGTTCTTC
TRBJ1-4 | few | . | TRBV4-1 | CASSQVMDNTEKLFF | TGTGCCAGCAGCCAAGTGATGGACAATACTGAAAAACTGTTTTTT
TRBJ2-2 | many | . | TRBV12-3/TRBV12-4 | CASSSQGYTGELFF | TGTGCCAGCAGTTCACAGGGATACACCGGGGAGCTGTTTTTT
TRBJ2-1 | . | TRBD1 | TRBV25-1 | CASSSLGQGFDEQFF | TGTGCCAGCAGTAGCCTAGGACAGGGGTTCGATGAGCAGTTCTTC
TRBJ1-5 | . | TRBD1 | TRBV2 | CASSEGVFGQGLEQPQHF | TGTGCCAGCAGTGAAGGAGTTTTTGGACAGGGCCTCGAACAGCCCCAGCATTTT
TRBJ2-7 | many | TRBD2 | TRBV3-1 | CASSQEASGTYEQYF | TGTGCCAGCAGCCAAGAGGCTAGCGGAACCTACGAGCAGTACTTC
TRBJ1-4 | many | TRBD1 | TRBV28 | CASSLGQGWKLFF | TGTGCCAGCAGTTTAGGACAGGGATGGAAACTGTTTTTT
TRBJ1-5 | many | . | TRBV30 | CAWSTPPGVNQPQHF | TGTGCCTGGTCAACTCCACCGGGGGTCAATCAGCCCCAGCATTTT
TRBJ2-1 | few | TRBD2 | TRBV12-3/TRBV12-4 | CASSLGGAGVNNEQFF | TGTGCCAGCAGTTTAGGGGGAGCGGGAGTGAACAATGAGCAGTTCTTC
TRBJ2-1 | . | TRBD2 | TRBV19 | CATGGAVTSGRLEQFF | TGTGCCACCGGGGGGGCCGTGACTAGCGGGAGACTGGAGCAGTTCTTC
TRBJ2-2 | many | . | TRBV11-2 | CASSLVTGELFF | TGTGCCAGCAGCTTAGTTACCGGGGAGCTGTTTTTT
TRBJ2-1 | many | . | TRBV12-3/TRBV12-4 | CASSLNRPLYNEQFF | TGTGCCAGCAGTTTGAACAGACCCCTATACAATGAGCAGTTCTTC
TRBJ2-3 | . | . | TRBV24-1 | CATSDFASDTQYF | TGTGCCACCAGTGATTTTGCCTCAGATACGCAGTATTTT
TRBJ1-5 | . | . | TRBV2 | CASAGVSNQPQHF | TGTGCCAGCGCCGGGGTTAGCAATCAGCCCCAGCATTTT
TRBJ2-7 | many | TRBD1 | TRBV18 | CASSRDRATYEQYF | TGTGCCAGCTCACGGGACAGGGCAACCTACGAGCAGTACTTC
TRBJ2-1 | many | . | TRBV2 | CASTGSTYNEQFF | TGTGCCAGCACCGGTTCTACCTACAATGAGCAGTTCTTC
TRBJ1-2 | . | . | TRBV29-1 | CSVEDTPLEGYTF | TGCAGCGTTGAAGATACACCTCTCGAGGGCTACACCTTC
TRBJ2-1 | few | . | TRBV24-1 | CATSDFGQYNEQFF | TGTGCCACCAGTGATTTCGGGCAGTACAATGAGCAGTTCTTC
TRBJ2-4 | few | TRBD2 | TRBV19 | CASYGKAGAEAKNIQYF | TGTGCCAGCTACGGAAAAGCGGGAGCCGAAGCCAAAAACATTCAGTACTTC
TRBJ2-7 | few | . | TRBV12-3/TRBV12-4 | CASSFKGGYEQYF | TGTGCCAGCAGTTTTAAGGGTGGGTACGAGCAGTACTTC
TRBJ2-7 | . | . | TRBV27 | CASSLSGTPYEQYF | TGTGCCAGCAGTTTATCCGGGACCCCCTACGAGCAGTACTTC
TRBJ2-7 | many | . | TRBV28 | CASSSPPGPRDF | TGTGCCAGCAGTTCCCCCCCGGGACCTCGGGACTTC
TRBJ2-7 | . | . | TRBV18 | CASSPTVSTYEQYF | TGTGCCAGCTCACCTACGGTCAGCACCTACGAGCAGTACTTC
TRBJ1-5 | few | TRBD1 | TRBV5-6 | CASSFFDRGNQPQHF | TGTGCCAGCAGCTTTTTCGACAGGGGCAATCAGCCCCAGCATTTT
TRBJ2-5 | many | TRBD2 | TRBV7-3 | CASSLLAGGLGSQETQYF | TGTGCCAGCAGCCTACTAGCGGGAGGGTTGGGCTCTCAAGAGACCCAGTACTTC
TRBJ2-2 | many | . | TRBV20-1 | CSARAGPGELFF | TGCAGTGCTAGGGCAGGGCCCGGGGAGCTGTTTTTT
TRBJ2-1 | many | TRBD2 | TRBV12-5 | CASGPRLAGDYNEQFF | TGTGCTAGTGGGCCACGACTAGCGGGAGACTACAATGAGCAGTTCTTC
TRBJ2-7 | many | TRBD2 | TRBV28 | CASTPSGGSYEQYF | TGTGCCAGCACCCCAAGCGGGGGCTCCTACGAGCAGTACTTC
TRBJ1-4 | many | . | TRBV20-1 | CSASDRGQGNEKLFF | TGCAGTGCTAGCGACCGGGGGCAGGGTAATGAAAAACTGTTTTTT
TRBJ2-2 | many | . | TRBV7-8 | CASSFRTSNTGELFF | TGTGCCAGCAGCTTTCGGACTTCGAACACCGGGGAGCTGTTTTTT
TRBJ2-1 | . | TRBD2 | TRBV20-1 | CSARWTSLHEQFF | TGCAGTGCTAGATGGACTAGTCTCCATGAGCAGTTCTTC
TRBJ1-5 | few | . | TRBV6-1 | CASSPAEGGISNQPQHF | TGTGCCAGCAGTCCCGCCGAGGGGGGAATTAGCAATCAGCCCCAGCATTTT
TRBJ2-1 | . | . | TRBV19 | CASSIGTGLRNEQFF | TGTGCCAGTAGTATAGGAACGGGATTGAGAAATGAGCAGTTCTTC
TRBJ2-7 | many | . | TRBV10-3 | CAISPPGSRSSYEQYF | TGTGCCATCAGTCCCCCCGGAAGCAGGAGCTCCTACGAGCAGTACTTC
TRBJ1-1 | many | . | TRBV2 | CASSVDSALSTEAFF | TGTGCCAGCAGTGTGGACAGCGCTTTGAGCACTGAAGCTTTCTTT
TRBJ2-1 | many | . | TRBV2 | CASSEQGYNEQFF | TGTGCCAGCAGTGAACAGGGATACAATGAGCAGTTCTTC
TRBJ2-1 | many | TRBD2 | TRBV18 | CASSPKLPGLADNEQFF | TGTGCCAGCTCACCCAAGCTACCGGGACTAGCGGACAATGAGCAGTTCTTC
TRBJ1-4 | few | . | TRBV20-1 | CSARVPGPNEKLFF | TGCAGTGCTAGAGTGCCAGGGCCTAATGAAAAACTGTTTTTT
TRBJ2-7 | many | . | TRBV20-1 | CSARSISGYEQYF | TGCAGTGCTAGATCTATCTCGGGCTACGAGCAGTACTTC
TRBJ2-1 | few | TRBD2 | TRBV6-2/TRBV6-3 | CATNKQPPGLAIYNEQFF | TGTGCCACCAACAAGCAACCGCCCGGACTAGCGATATACAATGAGCAGTTCTTC
TRBJ1-2 | few | . | TRBV7-6 | CASSLVGTPPNLGYTF | TGTGCCAGCAGCTTAGTAGGGACACCTCCCAACCTCGGCTACACCTTC
TRBJ2-1 | few | TRBD2 | TRBV28 | CASIPSGRDNEQFF | TGTGCCAGCATTCCAAGCGGGAGGGACAATGAGCAGTTCTTC